Listed here are 32 T cell receptor beta chains from one sample, sequenced in a study of blood T cell repertoires in COVID-19. This table comes from immunoSEQ multiplex PCR, and its TCRdb copy is limited to in-frame clones, with some not included. The sample yields about 210,000 clones, 80% to 85% seen once. The specimen sequenced was peripheral blood. These receptors all come from a woman older than 75 with COVID-19, enrolled during active disease.

About this clone itself: The same CDR3 arises from other DNA sequences in this sample as well. CDR3 nucleotide sequence: TGTGCCAGCAGAAGAACAGGGGACTCTGGAAACACCATATATTTT. It is translated as CASRRTGDSGNTIYF. This sequence joins TRBV27 and TRBJ1-3, with 7 nucleotides matching TRBD1. Unmatched junction bases numbered 5, after V lost 6 bases and J lost 0 bases. This CDR3 is built from 15 residues. CDR1 and CDR2 (germline): MNHEY, SMNVEV (reference sequence).

This chain links TRBV5-1 with TRBJ2-5; D ambiguous. CDR3 length equals 14 residues. Germline V gene lookup returns CDR1 SGHRS and CDR2 YFSETQ. The V and J ends lost 1 base and 1 base respectively, with 8 bases between them. CDR3 sequence reads: CASSLMQSQETQYF. The CDR3 DNA follows: TGCGCCAGCAGCTTGATGCAGTCCCAAGAGACCCAGTACTTC.

This clone has more than one count but fewer than ten. This chain connects TRBV20-1 to TRBJ2-7, with 11 bases fitting TRBD2. Germline-derived CDR1 and CDR2 are DFQATT and SNEGSKA (reference sequence). The CDR3 runs to 14 residues. After removal of 3 bases from V and 4 bases from J, the junction contained 5 bases not matched to a gene. CDR3 bases: TGCAGTGCTAGTAGCACTAGCGGGGGATACGAGCAGTACTTC. Translating gives CSASSTSGGYEQYF.

The rearrangement links TRBV21-1 to TRBJ1-3; the D segment call TRBD1 is taken from the table without a DNA check. TRBV21-1 is described as a pseudogene. The CDR3 has 18 amino acids. The CDR3 sequence: CASSNPRDRGLSGNTIYF. In DNA form, the CDR3 reads TGTGCCAGCAGCAACCCGCGGGACAGGGGCCTCTCTGGAAACACCATATATTTT.

This chain uses TRBV30 with TRBJ2-7; maybe TRBD1 (6 bases). V shed 2 bases and J shed 2 bases, with 10 bases lying between them. Germline lookup yields CDR1 GTSNPN and CDR2 SVGIG (reference sequence). The length of the CDR3 is 13 residues. The CDR3 sequence is CAWSRQGTYEQYF. CDR3 DNA: TGTGCCTGGAGTAGGCAGGGGACCTACGAGCAGTACTTC.

This chain links TRBV2 with TRBJ2-5, with 9 bases identical to TRBD1. CDR1 and CDR2 from the germline V gene are SNHLY and FYNNEI. The CDR3 has 14 residues. Trimming cost V 7 bases and J 1 base; bases outside gene matches: 4. The CDR3: CASTGQGRQETQYF. The CDR3 DNA reads TGTGCCAGCACTGGACAGGGGCGCCAAGAGACCCAGTACTTC.

This clone has a single count. This rearrangement joins TRBV6-5 to TRBJ1-5; D is undetermined. From germline, CDR1 is MNHEY and CDR2 SVGAGI. V dropped 8 bases and J dropped 5 bases, with 13 bases sitting between them. The CDR3 has 13 residues. The CDR3 nucleotides read TGTGCCAGCGGTCGGGGTGCGGATCAGCCCCAGCATTTT. Amino acid sequence: CASGRGADQPQHF.

The chain recombines TRBV3-1 (or the pseudogene TRBV3-2) with TRBJ1-6; D is undetermined. The CDR3 contains 13 residues. Germline V lookup: CDR1 LGHDT, CDR2 YNNKEL (reference sequence). V was pared by 1 base and J by 10 bases, with 8 bases between. The CDR3 nucleotides are TGTGCCAGCAGCCAAGTTGAGGGATCACCCCTCCACTTT. Protein product: CASSQVEGSPLHF.

The chain couples TRBV7-9 to TRBJ2-7; TRBD1 might be the D (7 bases). Germline CDR1 reads SEHNR; CDR2 reads FQNEAQ (reference sequence). Trimming cost V 6 bases and J 0 bases, with 15 bases left between them. The length of the CDR3 is 15 residues. As DNA, the CDR3 is TGTGCCAGCAGTAAAGGAGGGGGCCCCTCCTACGAGCAGTACTTC. This sequence encodes CASSKGGGPSYEQYF.

The chain carries TRBV5-5 and TRBJ1-1; 7 nucleotides match TRBD1. The CDR3 totals 14 residues. V lost 3 bases, J lost 3 bases, and 5 bases stayed unmatched. Germline V gives CDR1 SGHKS, CDR2 YYEKEE (reference sequence). The CDR3 loop is CASSWGTADTEAFF. CDR3 in DNA: TGTGCCAGCAGCTGGGGGACAGCCGACACTGAAGCTTTCTTT.

V usage is TRBV7-2 and J usage is TRBJ2-2, with 10 nucleotides matching TRBD1. This CDR3 spans 15 amino acids. Germline-derived CDR1 and CDR2 are SGHTA and FQGNSA. Unmatched junction bases numbered 3, after V lost 6 bases and J lost 2 bases. The CDR3 is CASRGTGVNTGELFF. For the CDR3, the DNA is TGTGCCAGCAGAGGGACAGGGGTAAACACCGGGGAGCTGTTTTTT.

The gene calls are TRBV4-2 and TRBJ2-1; no firm D call. Looked up from germline, CDR1 is LGHNA and CDR2 is YNFKEQ. The CDR3 has 15 amino acids. The V end was cut by 4 bases, the J end by 0 bases, with 10 bases between. CDR3 amino acids: CASSRGSSSYNEQFF. The CDR3 nucleotides read TGTGCCAGCAGCCGAGGCAGTAGCTCCTACAATGAGCAGTTCTTC.

The CDR3, as DNA: TGTGCCAGCAGCTTAGCCGGCGGGGGGAGCACTGAAGCTTTCTTT. It encodes CASSLAGGGSTEAFF. The chain joins TRBV7-8 to TRBJ1-1, with D maybe TRBD1 (5 bases). Trimming stripped 0 bases from V and 4 bases from J, with 12 bases between. The CDR3 extends over 15 amino acids. Germline-derived CDR1 and CDR2 are SGHVS and FQNEAQ.

A single count supports this clone. The rearrangement links TRBV7-2 to TRBJ1-6; D perhaps matches TRBD1 (5 bases). V lost 5 bases, J lost 10 bases, and 15 bases lay in between. The length of the CDR3 is 14 residues. The germline V gene encodes CDR1 SGHTA and CDR2 FQGNSA. CDR3 region: CASSPRQGPSPLHF. Written as DNA, the CDR3 is TGTGCCAGCAGCCCCCGCCAGGGTCCCTCACCCCTCCACTTT.

The chain combines TRBV15 with TRBJ2-7; 9 bases align to TRBD1. The CDR3 length is 15 residues. Per germline, CDR1 LNHNV and CDR2 YYDKDF (reference sequence). J lost 4 bases, V lost 1 base, and 5 bases had no gene match. The CDR3 loop is CATSRARTGVYEQYF. The CDR3 DNA follows: TGTGCCACCAGCAGAGCCCGGACAGGGGTTTACGAGCAGTACTTC.

The chain links TRBV4-1 to TRBJ1-2; TRBD1 aligns across 9 bases. Trimming at V came to 1 base and at J to 7 bases, leaving 7 bases not matched to a gene. The CDR3 length is 15 residues. Germline V gene data show CDR1 as MGHRA and CDR2 as YSYEKL. The CDR3 sequence is CASSQVGDRAGGYTF. CDR3 in DNA: TGCGCCAGCAGCCAAGTCGGGGACAGGGCCGGTGGCTACACCTTC.

This chain connects TRBV14 to TRBJ1-2, with a tentative D call TRBD1 (6 bases). CDR3 length: 15 amino acids. Trimming removed 1 base from V and 4 bases from J, with 13 bases in between. Germline-derived CDR1 and CDR2 are SGHDN and FVKESK. Written as DNA, the CDR3 is TGTGCCAGCAGCCAAGGGCGCGTGGGGGCCTATGGCTACACCTTC. Translated: CASSQGRVGAYGYTF. Complete variable domain (other parts from reference TRBV14 and TRBJ1-2): EAGVTQFPSHSVIEKGQTVTLRCDPISGHDNLYWYRRVMGKEIKFLLHFVKESKQDESGMPNNRFLAERTGGTYSTLKVQPAELEDSGVYFCASSQGRVGAYGYTFGSGTRLTVV.

This rearrangement joins TRBV2 to TRBJ1-2, with D possibly matching TRBD1 (5 bases). V lost 6 bases and J 4 bases, leaving 15 bases between the germline ends. Germline V lookup: CDR1 SNHLY, CDR2 FYNNEI. The CDR3 totals 14 residues. The CDR3 loop is CASSSSTVSYGYTF. The DNA of the CDR3 is TGTGCCAGCAGCTCCTCGACAGTGAGCTATGGCTACACCTTC. The entire variable domain, with the rest obtained from reference TRBV2 and TRBJ1-2, is as follows: EPEVTQTPSHQVTQMGQEVILRCVPISNHLYFYWYRQILGQKVEFLVSFYNNEISEKSEIFDDQFSVERPDGSNFTLKIRSTKLEDSAMYFCASSSSTVSYGYTFGSGTRLTVV.

CDR3 protein: CASRRTGGEYGYTF. Written as DNA, the CDR3 is TGTGCCAGCAGAAGGACAGGGGGCGAATATGGCTACACCTTC. This sequence joins TRBV25-1 and TRBJ1-2, with TRBD1 matching 11 bases. The germline V gene has CDR1 MGHDK and CDR2 SYGVNS. The trim removed 6 bases at V and 5 bases at J, leaving 5 bases unmatched. The CDR3 contains 14 residues.

This chain joins TRBV29-1 and TRBJ1-3; possibly TRBD1 for D (6 bases). CDR1 is SQVTM and CDR2 is ANQGSEA in the germline V gene. The CDR3 has 13 amino acids. The V end was cut by 3 bases, the J end by 3 bases, with 9 bases between. CDR3: CSVEGANGNTIYF. CDR3 DNA sequence: TGCAGCGTTGAGGGGGCAAATGGAAACACCATATATTTT. Drawing the rest from reference TRBV29-1 and TRBJ1-3, the complete variable domain is SAVISQKPSRDICQRGTSLTIQCQVDSQVTMMFWYRQQPGQSLTLIATANQGSEATYESGFVIDKFPISRPNLTFSTLTVSNMSPEDSSIYLCSVEGANGNTIYFGEGSWLTVV.

This clone was observed a single time. The V and J genes are TRBV6-1 and TRBJ1-3; D remains ambiguous. Germline CDR1 is MNHNS and CDR2 is SASEGT. V shed 2 bases and J shed 4 bases, with 3 bases lying between them. This CDR3 spans 12 amino acids. The CDR3 nucleotides read TGTGCCAGCAGTGAACAGGGAAACACCATATATTTT. This sequence encodes CASSEQGNTIYF.

The V call is TRBV11-2, the J call TRBJ2-1; 9 nucleotides line up with TRBD2. The CDR3 totals 19 residues. The junction had 13 bases not matched to a gene; V was cut back by 2 bases and J by 2 bases. Germline V gene sequence: CDR1 SGHAT, CDR2 FQNNGV. The CDR3, as DNA: TGTGCCAGCAGCTTACTTACGAGCGGGGGGCCCAGAACCTACAATGAGCAGTTCTTC. Protein sequence: CASSLLTSGGPRTYNEQFF.

This CDR3 reads CASSEDSYGYTF. The CDR3 region has the DNA TGTGCCAGCAGCGAGGACAGCTATGGCTACACCTTC. J is TRBJ1-2 and V is TRBV9, with TRBD1 as a possible D gene (6 bases). Trimming removed 3 bases at V and 4 bases at J, with 7 bases between. Germline V lookup: CDR1 SGDLS, CDR2 YYNGEE. The CDR3 spans 12 residues.

This clone was counted once. The chain couples TRBV7-2 to TRBJ1-2, with a tentative D call TRBD1 (5 bases). The CDR3 spans 13 residues. V was trimmed by 5 bases and J by 4 bases, leaving 11 bases between them. In germline, CDR1 is SGHTA, CDR2 FQGNSA. This CDR3 reads CASSPDSTYGYTF. The CDR3 bases are TGTGCCAGCAGCCCCGACAGCACCTATGGCTACACCTTC.

The V and J genes are TRBV28 and TRBJ1-1, with D perhaps matching TRBD1 (5 bases). The CDR3 has 15 amino acids. Between the trimmed V and J ends, which lost 1 base and 2 bases, there was a span of 11 bases. The germline V gene has CDR1 MDHEN and CDR2 SYDVKM. The CDR3 coding sequence is TGTGCCAGCAGTTTATTATTAGGGGATAACACTGAAGCTTTCTTT. Translation: CASSLLLGDNTEAFF.

This clone was picked up a small number of times. The V gene is TRBV27, the J gene TRBJ2-1, with 9 bases lining up with TRBD2. The CDR3 is made up of 15 amino acids. Trimming at V came to 6 bases and at J to 2 bases, leaving 5 bases not matched to a gene. Germline CDR1 is MNHEY and CDR2 is SMNVEV (reference sequence). The CDR3 DNA reads TGTGCCAGCAGGCTAGCGGGGATTGCCTACAATGAGCAGTTCTTC. Translated: CASRLAGIAYNEQFF.

The V call is TRBV6-6, the J call TRBJ2-7; D is undetermined. CDR1 MNHNY and CDR2 SVGAGI come from the germline V gene (reference sequence). V was cut by 5 bases and J by 6 bases, with 8 bases left in between. The CDR3 spans 11 residues. The CDR3, as DNA: TGTGCCAGCAGTCCCGGTGGCGAGCAGTACTTC. It specifies CASSPGGEQYF.

The chain combines TRBV4-3 with TRBJ2-7; D is possibly TRBD1 (5 bases). CDR3 length: 15 residues. Germline assignment: CDR1 LGHNA and CDR2 YSLEER. The ends were cut back, 3 bases at V and 3 bases at J, with 15 bases in the middle. The CDR3 DNA reads as TGCGCCAGCAGCCAGCAAATAGGGGAAAACTACGAGCAGTACTTC. Its protein is CASSQQIGENYEQYF.

The chain combines TRBV7-9 with TRBJ2-3, with no clear D. Between the trimmed V and J ends, which lost 3 bases and 0 bases, there was a span of 4 bases. This CDR3 spans 13 amino acids. Germline values: CDR1 SEHNR, CDR2 FQNEAQ (reference sequence). DNA for the CDR3: TGTGCCAGCAGCTTTCCAAGCACAGATACGCAGTATTTT. Protein sequence: CASSFPSTDTQYF.

The rearrangement joins TRBV5-1 to TRBJ1-2, with D maybe TRBD1 (5 bases). CDR1 and CDR2 from the germline V gene are SGHRS and YFSETQ. CDR3 length equals 15 residues. Trimming removed 4 bases from V and 7 bases from J, with 20 bases in between. Here the CDR3 DNA reads TGCGCCAGCAGCATGGACGGAGGGGCGGGGGTTGGCTACACCTTC. Translation gives CASSMDGGAGVGYTF.

This rearrangement joins TRBV30 to TRBJ2-5, with D perhaps TRBD1 (6 bases). Germline V CDR1 and CDR2: GTSNPN, SVGIG (reference sequence). Trimming removed 1 base from V and 9 bases from J, with 18 bases in between. The CDR3 runs to 14 residues. The CDR3 region has the DNA TGTGCCTGGAGTGGAGGACAGTCACGCGCTTCCCAGTACTTC. This translates into CAWSGGQSRASQYF.

This chain uses TRBV30 with TRBJ2-5; D remains unclear. Deletions cut 0 bases from V and 5 bases from J, with 4 bases between. There are 11 residues in the CDR3. CDR1 GTSNPN and CDR2 SVGIG come from the germline V gene (reference sequence). The CDR3 protein is CAWSVQETQYF. The CDR3 DNA is TGTGCCTGGAGTGTCCAGGAGACCCAGTACTTC.